Listed below are T cell receptor beta chains from one sample, sequenced in a study of circulating and synovial CD4+ cells in juvenile arthritis. The data were produced by immunoSEQ multiplex PCR, yet TCRdb's version contains in-frame clones alone and is incomplete. The sample lists about 39,000 clones, roughly 94% seen once, with approximately 0.7% in the top ten. Sequencing used CD4+ T cells from blood. The receptors stem from a human donor with juvenile idiopathic arthritis. CDR3s include the opening cysteine and the closing phenylalanine or tryptophan. Each record gives: J gene, clone size, V gene, D gene, CDR3 protein, CDR3 DNA. The D gene is left open where the match is weak. Clone size is given for some rows only: seen once, a few or many times, or a class if the clone is expanded.

TRBJ2-5 . TRBV5-1 TRBD1 CASSFQGVQETQYF TGCGCCAGCAGCTTCCAGGGGGTTCAAGAGACCCAGTACTTC
TRBJ2-3 . TRBV1 . CTSSRGGLAGGPEDTQYF TGCACCAGCAGCCGCGGGGGTCTGGCGGGGGGGCCCGAAGATACGCAGTATTTT
TRBJ1-1 . TRBV4-1 . CASSQLMTAVTEAFF TGCGCCAGCAGCCAATTGATGACGGCGGTCACTGAAGCTTTCTTT
TRBJ2-2 . TRBV7-9 TRBD1 CASSLTGVLGTGELFF TGTGCCAGCAGCTTGACAGGGGTCTTGGGGACCGGGGAGCTGTTTTTT
TRBJ2-7 . TRBV7-2 . CASSLGGQYEQYF TGTGCCAGCAGCTTAGGGGGGCAGTACGAGCAGTACTTC
TRBJ2-3 . TRBV19 TRBD2 CASNPGLASTDTQYF TGTGCCAGTAATCCGGGACTAGCTAGCACAGATACGCAGTATTTT
TRBJ1-4 once TRBV9 TRBD1 CASSVQGASNEKLFF TGTGCCAGCAGCGTTCAGGGGGCGTCTAATGAAAAACTGTTTTTT
TRBJ1-1 . TRBV7-2 . CASSLAGNEAFF TGTGCCAGCAGCTTGGCAGGGAATGAAGCTTTCTTT
TRBJ1-5 . TRBV5-1 TRBD1 CASSPGQGVQPQHF TGCGCCAGCAGCCCTGGACAGGGGGTTCAGCCCCAGCATTTT
TRBJ1-2 once TRBV9 . CASSVATTWQSGYTF TGTGCCAGCAGCGTAGCTACTACGTGGCAGAGTGGCTACACCTTC
TRBJ1-5 . TRBV7-2 . CASSFLGRANQPQHF TGTGCCAGCAGCTTCCTTGGCAGGGCGAATCAGCCCCAGCATTTT
TRBJ2-7 once TRBV19 TRBD1 CASSSTGGPDEQYF TGTGCCAGTAGTTCGACAGGGGGCCCCGACGAGCAGTACTTC
TRBJ2-3 . TRBV7-9 TRBD2 CASSRSGGEYTQYF TGTGCCAGCAGCCGTAGCGGGGGGGAGTATACGCAGTATTTT
TRBJ2-1 . TRBV4-3 TRBD2 CASSQEGSSGGNEQFF TGCGCCAGCAGCCAAGAGGGGTCTAGCGGGGGGAATGAGCAGTTCTTC
TRBJ2-5 . TRBV2 . CASSELTGGAETQYF TGTGCCAGCAGTGAACTGACGGGTGGGGCCGAGACCCAGTACTTC
TRBJ1-5 . TRBV18 . CASSPSRGDQPQHF TGTGCCAGCTCACCATCCAGGGGAGATCAGCCCCAGCATTTT
TRBJ2-5 . TRBV21-1 . CASIQQGAVRGETQYF TGTGCCAGCATTCAACAGGGGGCAGTTAGGGGAGAGACCCAGTACTTC
TRBJ2-7 . TRBV30 . CAWSQQGHGEQYF TGTGCCTGGAGCCAGCAGGGGCACGGAGAGCAGTACTTC
TRBJ2-7 . TRBV18 TRBD2 CASSPGTSGGLQYF TGTGCCAGCTCACCTGGGACTAGCGGGGGGCTGCAGTACTTC
TRBJ2-1 . TRBV9 . CASSIAGWNEQFF TGTGCCAGCAGCATAGCAGGATGGAATGAGCAGTTCTTC
TRBJ2-2 . TRBV25-1 . CASKAGSLTGELFF TGTGCCAGCAAGGCAGGGTCTCTAACCGGGGAGCTGTTTTTT
TRBJ2-3 . TRBV9 . CASSVEERRQYTDTQYF TGTGCCAGCAGCGTAGAAGAGCGGAGACAATACACAGATACGCAGTATTTT
TRBJ1-2 once TRBV15 . CATSREGGPYGYTF TGTGCCACCAGCAGAGAGGGGGGGCCCTATGGCTACACCTTC
TRBJ2-7 once TRBV7-2 . CASSLTSYEQYF TGTGCCAGCAGCCTAACGTCCTACGAGCAGTACTTC